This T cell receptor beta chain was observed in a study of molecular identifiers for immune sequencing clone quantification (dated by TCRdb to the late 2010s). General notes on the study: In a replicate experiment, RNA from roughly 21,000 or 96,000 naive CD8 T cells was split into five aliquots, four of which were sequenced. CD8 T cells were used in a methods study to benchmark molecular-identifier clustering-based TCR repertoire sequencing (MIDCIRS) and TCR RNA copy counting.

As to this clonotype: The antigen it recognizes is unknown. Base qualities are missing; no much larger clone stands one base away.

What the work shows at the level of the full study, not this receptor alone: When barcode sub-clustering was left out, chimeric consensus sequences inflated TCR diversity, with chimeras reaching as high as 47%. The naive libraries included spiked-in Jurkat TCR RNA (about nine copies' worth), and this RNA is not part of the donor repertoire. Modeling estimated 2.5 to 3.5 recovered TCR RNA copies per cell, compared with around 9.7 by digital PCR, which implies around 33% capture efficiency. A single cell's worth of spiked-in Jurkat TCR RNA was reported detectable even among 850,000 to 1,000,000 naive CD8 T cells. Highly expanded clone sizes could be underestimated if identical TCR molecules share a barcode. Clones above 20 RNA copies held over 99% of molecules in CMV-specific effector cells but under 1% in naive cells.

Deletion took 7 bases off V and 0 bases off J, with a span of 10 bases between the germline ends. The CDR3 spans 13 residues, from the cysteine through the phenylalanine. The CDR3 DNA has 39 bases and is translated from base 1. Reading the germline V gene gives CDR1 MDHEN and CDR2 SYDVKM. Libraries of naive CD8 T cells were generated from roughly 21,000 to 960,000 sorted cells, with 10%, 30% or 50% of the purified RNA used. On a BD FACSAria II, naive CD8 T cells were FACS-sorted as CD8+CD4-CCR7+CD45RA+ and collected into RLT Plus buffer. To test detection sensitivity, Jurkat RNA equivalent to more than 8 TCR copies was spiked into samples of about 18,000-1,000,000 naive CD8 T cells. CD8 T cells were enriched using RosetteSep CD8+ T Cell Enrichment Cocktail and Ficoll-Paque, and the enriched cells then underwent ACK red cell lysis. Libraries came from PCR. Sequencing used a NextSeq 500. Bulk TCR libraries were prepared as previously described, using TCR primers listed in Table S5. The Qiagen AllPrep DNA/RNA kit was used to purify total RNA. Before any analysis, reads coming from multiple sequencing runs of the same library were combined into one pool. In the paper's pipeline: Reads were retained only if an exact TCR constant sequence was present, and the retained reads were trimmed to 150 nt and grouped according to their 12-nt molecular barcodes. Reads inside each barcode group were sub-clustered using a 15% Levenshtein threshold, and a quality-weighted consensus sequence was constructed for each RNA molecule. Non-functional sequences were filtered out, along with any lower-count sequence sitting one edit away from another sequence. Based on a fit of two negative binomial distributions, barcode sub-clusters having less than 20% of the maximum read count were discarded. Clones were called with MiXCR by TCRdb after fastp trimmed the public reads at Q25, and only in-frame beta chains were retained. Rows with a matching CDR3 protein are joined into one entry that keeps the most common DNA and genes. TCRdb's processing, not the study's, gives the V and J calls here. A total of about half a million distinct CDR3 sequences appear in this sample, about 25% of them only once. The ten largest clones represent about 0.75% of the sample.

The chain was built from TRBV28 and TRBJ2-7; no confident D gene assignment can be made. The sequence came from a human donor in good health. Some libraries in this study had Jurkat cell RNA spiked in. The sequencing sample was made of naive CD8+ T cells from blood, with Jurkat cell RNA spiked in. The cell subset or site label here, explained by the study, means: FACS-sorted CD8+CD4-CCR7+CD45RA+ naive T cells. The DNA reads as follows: TGTGCCAGCATACAGCAGAACTCCTACGAGCAGTACTTC. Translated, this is CASIQQNSYEQYF.